The 3 T cell receptor beta chains below were found in one sample sequenced in a study of shared clonotypes between healthy human individuals. The protocol was immunoSEQ multiplex PCR, while the TCRdb copy is restricted to in-frame clones and leaves out a portion. The repertoire has about 490,000 clones, 79% of them found once; the top ten carry approximately 12%. The source material was PBMCs. These receptors all come from a woman in her thirties or forties in good health. Some clones in this sample may be carry-over from other donors' samples.

As to this clone: The sample carries other DNA sequences with the same CDR3. The CDR3 loop reads CASSLSRDQPQHF. DNA of the CDR3: TGTGCCAGCAGCTTAAGCAGGGATCAGCCCCAGCATTTT. V usage is TRBV7-3 and J usage is TRBJ1-5; D is possibly TRBD1 (5 bases). The CDR3 is 13 residues long. V lost 1 base and J 5 bases, leaving 6 bases between the germline ends. Germline V gives CDR1 SGHTA, CDR2 FQGTGA.

V gene TRBV2 combines with J gene TRBJ2-1, with TRBD2 matching 14 bases. Germline V gene lookup returns CDR1 SNHLY and CDR2 FYNNEI. Unmatched junction bases numbered 8, after V lost 4 bases and J lost 9 bases. This CDR3 spans 16 amino acids. The CDR3 region is CASSGGLAGAGIEQFF. As DNA, the CDR3 is TGTGCCAGCAGTGGGGGACTAGCGGGAGCTGGGATTGAGCAGTTCTTC.

This clone was seen just once. The chain links TRBV7-2 to TRBJ1-1; 7 bases are shared with TRBD1. Germline CDR1 is SGHTA and CDR2 is FQGNSA. The CDR3 length is 11 residues. Unmatched junction bases numbered 2, after V lost 3 bases and J lost 10 bases. The CDR3 DNA follows: TGTGCCAGCAGCTTCGGACAGGCAGCTTTCTTT. Amino acid sequence: CASSFGQAAFF.